This T cell receptor (beta chain) emerged from a study of T cell changes during pregnancy in multiple sclerosis. Clones were sequenced by immunoSEQ multiplex PCR, and TCRdb holds only the in-frame ones, with some missing. The sample carries around 31,000 clones, 87% recorded once. CDR3 size: 15 residues. Germline V gene sequence: CDR1 SGHRS, CDR2 YFSETQ. Trimming removed 2 bases from V and 3 bases from J; junction bases left unmatched: 4. The source of this sequence is a female donor with multiple sclerosis, enrolled in a pregnancy study. The gene calls are TRBV5-1 and TRBJ2-2, with 7 bases aligning to TRBD1. Specimen: CD8+ T cells from peripheral blood mononuclear cells, collected in the first trimester of pregnancy. DNA for the CDR3: TGCGCCAGCAGCTTAGGCGACAGGGACACCGGGGAGCTGTTTTTT. The encoded protein is CASSLGDRDTGELFF.